This T cell receptor (beta chain) was retrieved from a study of shared clonotypes between healthy human individuals. Study information: The study enrolled a couple of women and three men aged 18 to 49.

Details on this clone: No antigen is known for it.

Whole-study findings and limits: Represented genetic and exposure-history diversity was restricted by having few donors.

Naive CD8 isolation took CD45RO-negative cells positively selected for CCR7 and excluded terminally differentiated effector memory CD45RA+ cells. Germline CDR1 is SGHTA and CDR2 is FQGNSA. V was cut by 0 bases and J by 3 bases, with 9 bases left in between. The CDR3 is 14 residues long. Researchers ran the assay at a deep level. The data were produced by immunoSEQ multiplex PCR, yet TCRdb's version contains in-frame clones alone and is incomplete. The sample yields 2 million to 2.5 million clones, 85% to 95% seen once. This TCR derives from a man aged 18 to 30 in good health. V usage is TRBV7-2 and J usage is TRBJ2-7, with a possible D match to TRBD1 (6 bases). Sequenced input: naive CD8+ T cells sorted from blood. The CDR3 bases are TGTGCCAGCAGCTTAGCACAGGGAGTCTACGAGCAGTACTTC. Its translation is CASSLAQGVYEQYF.